A selection of T cell receptor beta chains follows, all from one sample in a study of CD8 T cells in ankylosing spondylitis. TCRdb re-analysed the 5' RACE reads in MiXCR, keeping a single row per CDR3 protein. The sample carries 200,000 to 250,000 distinct CDR3 sequences, about 11% recorded once. The specimen was blood, either unsorted or a sorted T cell fraction (not recorded which). The receptors shown here come from a male donor with ankylosing spondylitis or in good health (not recorded which). Both conserved end residues are part of each CDR3. D genes are given only for firm matches. Size is stated for part of the rows, as once, few or many counts, or as a class when the clone is expanded.

-	TRBV27	-	TRBJ2-2	CATTGSVSNTGELFF	TGTGCCACCACCGGGTCGGTCTCTAACACCGGGGAGCTGTTTTTT
-	TRBV5-1	-	TRBJ2-7	CASSLDLRPAMGEQYF	TGCGCCAGCAGCTTGGACTTAAGACCAGCTATGGGGGAGCAGTACTTC
-	TRBV21-1	-	TRBJ2-5	CAPPGEGVLETQYF	TGTGCCCCCCCCGGGGAGGGGGTTTTGGAGACCCAGTACTTC
-	TRBV5-1	TRBD2	TRBJ2-1	CASSLKSSGNNEQFF	TGCGCCAGCAGCTTGAAGTCTAGCGGGAACAATGAGCAGTTCTTC
-	TRBV5-1	TRBD1	TRBJ1-1	CASSPTGQEGMVEAFF	TGCGCCAGCAGCCCTACTGGACAGGAAGGGATGGTTGAAGCTTTCTTT
many	TRBV24-1	-	TRBJ2-1	CATSHRGNEQFF	TGTGCCACCAGCCATAGGGGTAATGAGCAGTTCTTC
few	TRBV7-2	TRBD2	TRBJ2-1	CASSLAGSSGGLGNEQFF	TGTGCCAGCAGCTTAGCGGGGAGCAGCGGGGGCCTCGGGAATGAGCAGTTCTTC
many	TRBV20-1	TRBD1	TRBJ2-3	CSIIPGQGAGDTQYF	TGCAGTATCATTCCGGGACAGGGGGCAGGAGATACGCAGTATTTT
many	TRBV14	TRBD2	TRBJ2-3	CASSQLAGDTDTQYF	TGTGCCAGCAGCCAACTTGCGGGGGACACAGATACGCAGTATTTT
many	TRBV5-6	TRBD1	TRBJ1-2	CASRRQGANYGYTF	TGTGCCAGCAGGAGACAGGGGGCAAACTATGGCTACACCTTC
-	TRBV12-3/TRBV12-4	-	TRBJ2-2	CASGPRGGTGELFF	TGTGCCAGCGGACCACGGGGCGGCACCGGGGAGCTGTTTTTT
few	TRBV29-1	-	TRBJ2-3	CSAPGRWMNTQYF	TGCAGCGCCCCGGGACGGTGGATGAATACGCAGTATTTT
many	TRBV4-2	TRBD1	TRBJ2-3	CASSPEGAERTDTQYF	TGTGCCAGCAGCCCCGAGGGGGCTGAGAGGACAGATACGCAGTATTTT
many	TRBV6-1	-	TRBJ2-5	CASSEIAGAIKETQYF	TGTGCCAGCAGTGAAATCGCAGGGGCGATAAAAGAGACCCAGTACTTC
many	TRBV6-5	TRBD1	TRBJ1-6	CASSYSQGGSPLHF	TGTGCCAGCAGTTACTCTCAGGGGGGTTCACCCCTCCACTTT
many	TRBV27	-	TRBJ1-6	CASSSGGNNSPLHF	TGTGCCAGCAGTTCCGGGGGCAATAATTCACCCCTCCACTTT
few	TRBV3-1	TRBD1	TRBJ2-1	CASSQGQGANNEQFF	TGTGCCAGCAGCCAGGGACAGGGGGCGAACAATGAGCAGTTCTTC
few	TRBV12-3/TRBV12-4	TRBD1	TRBJ2-5	CASSPMGQFQETQYF	TGTGCCAGCAGTCCAATGGGACAGTTTCAAGAGACCCAGTACTTC
few	TRBV7-9	TRBD1	TRBJ2-1	CASSRQGAWYNEQFF	TGTGCCAGCAGCCGCCAGGGGGCCTGGTACAATGAGCAGTTCTTC
many	TRBV5-6	TRBD1	TRBJ1-4	CASSLKGQNEKLFF	TGTGCCAGCAGCTTAAAGGGACAGAATGAAAAACTGTTTTTT
few	TRBV12-3/TRBV12-4	-	TRBJ1-4	CASSFSVTTNEKLFF	TGTGCCAGCAGTTTTTCAGTTACAACTAATGAAAAACTGTTTTTT
many	TRBV5-1	-	TRBJ2-5	CASSFGPGYQETQYF	TGCGCCAGCAGCTTTGGTCCAGGGTACCAAGAGACCCAGTACTTC
many	TRBV5-1	TRBD1	TRBJ1-1	CASSLGTGGLNTEAFF	TGCGCCAGCAGCTTGGGGACAGGGGGCTTGAACACTGAAGCTTTCTTT
many	TRBV7-8	TRBD1	TRBJ1-2	CASSIIDRGFGYTF	TGTGCCAGCAGCATTATTGACAGGGGCTTCGGCTACACCTTC
many	TRBV20-1	-	TRBJ1-1	CSARQDLNTEAFF	TGCAGTGCTAGACAGGACCTCAACACTGAAGCTTTCTTT
many	TRBV12-3/TRBV12-4	TRBD1	TRBJ1-5	CASSTGQGGNQPQHF	TGTGCCAGCAGTACTGGACAGGGGGGCAATCAGCCCCAGCATTTT
once	TRBV9	-	TRBJ2-2	CACSVYSAGELFF	TGTGCCTGCAGTGTTTATTCGGCCGGGGAGCTGTTTTTT
many	TRBV12-3/TRBV12-4	-	TRBJ1-1	CASSGPLGTEAFF	TGTGCCAGCAGTGGACCCCTAGGCACTGAAGCTTTCTTT
many	TRBV27	TRBD2	TRBJ2-5	CASSSRSRSSGGSRETQYF	TGTGCCAGCAGCAGCCGCTCCAGATCGAGCGGGGGATCCCGAGAGACCCAGTACTTC
few	TRBV20-1	TRBD1	TRBJ2-2	CSARAPGGSTGELFF	TGCAGTGCTAGAGCTCCAGGGGGCTCCACCGGGGAGCTGTTTTTT
-	TRBV3-1	-	TRBJ1-1	CASSHRGGGTEAFF	TGTGCCAGCAGCCACCGAGGGGGTGGGACTGAAGCTTTCTTT
-	TRBV5-6	-	TRBJ1-6	CASSSGGRSPLHF	TGTGCCAGCAGCTCGGGGGGCAGGTCACCCCTCCACTTT
many	TRBV24-1	-	TRBJ2-1	CATSDSRRFEQFF	TGTGCCACCAGTGATTCTCGGCGTTTCGAGCAGTTCTTC
-	TRBV29-1	-	TRBJ2-4	CSGGSGRGNIQYF	TGCAGCGGGGGGTCGGGGCGCGGAAACATTCAGTACTTC
many	TRBV5-6	TRBD2	TRBJ2-3	CASSLYEAGGSSTDTQYF	TGTGCCAGCAGCTTGTACGAGGCGGGGGGCAGTAGCACAGATACGCAGTATTTT
-	TRBV12-3/TRBV12-4	-	TRBJ2-5	CASTHRGGETQYF	TGTGCCAGCACCCACCGGGGTGGAGAGACCCAGTACTTC
-	TRBV7-7	TRBD1	TRBJ2-5	CASSLDRGPGETQYF	TGTGCTAGCAGCCTGGACAGGGGACCGGGAGAGACCCAGTACTTC
-	TRBV29-1	TRBD2	TRBJ2-7	CSVEQGGAGQYF	TGCAGCGTTGAGCAGGGAGGGGCGGGGCAGTACTTC
-	TRBV3-1	TRBD2	TRBJ2-5	CASSQVLAGQETQYF	TGTGCCAGCAGCCAAGTCCTAGCGGGACAAGAGACCCAGTACTTC
many	TRBV18	-	TRBJ1-1	CASSPRGNGDTEAFF	TGTGCCAGCTCACCCAGAGGGAACGGTGACACTGAAGCTTTCTTT
many	TRBV9	-	TRBJ1-6	CASSVEGSANSPLHF	TGTGCCAGCAGCGTAGAGGGATCGGCCAATTCACCCCTCCACTTT
few	TRBV7-2	-	TRBJ1-1	CASSVSTAGNTEAFF	TGTGCCAGCAGCGTTTCTACAGCCGGGAACACTGAAGCTTTCTTT
-	TRBV6-1	-	TRBJ2-3	CASSRMGVVTQYF	TGTGCCAGCAGTCGGATGGGGGTTGTTACGCAGTATTTT
many	TRBV6-1	TRBD2	TRBJ2-5	CASRLGLAGGQETQYF	TGTGCCAGCAGACTAGGACTAGCGGGGGGGCAAGAGACCCAGTACTTC
few	TRBV12-3/TRBV12-4	TRBD1	TRBJ1-4	CASSRPGQGVGKLFF	TGTGCCAGCAGCCGCCCCGGACAGGGGGTGGGAAAACTGTTTTTT
-	TRBV12-3/TRBV12-4	-	TRBJ1-1	CASSFVRWTEAFF	TGTGCCAGCAGTTTTGTACGGTGGACTGAAGCTTTCTTT
many	TRBV18	TRBD2	TRBJ2-3	CASSPSGTGLAGSTDTQYF	TGTGCCAGCTCACCAAGTGGGACGGGACTAGCGGGGAGCACAGATACGCAGTATTTT
-	TRBV20-1	-	TRBJ1-2	CSSPQTWAGGYTF	TGCAGTTCCCCCCAGACATGGGCCGGAGGCTACACCTTC
many	TRBV20-1	-	TRBJ2-1	CSASRSVGNEQFF	TGCAGTGCTAGCCGCAGCGTTGGCAATGAGCAGTTCTTC
many	TRBV5-1	-	TRBJ2-2	CASSLDGDLNTGELFF	TGCGCCAGCAGCTTGGACGGCGATCTGAACACCGGGGAGCTGTTTTTT